This T cell receptor (beta chain) was obtained from a study of blood T cells in healthy people across ages. The CDR3 runs to 14 residues. With V trimmed by 7 bases and J by 7 bases, 6 bases remained unmatched. Each of the donors had 9 to 10 milliliters of peripheral blood drawn into EDTA-treated Vacutainer tubes. This clonotype came up a few times. The use of a sample-barcoded 5' primer and a J-beta primer mix characterized a second PCR of roughly 6 to 11 cycles. Each of the samples gave a minimum of 2.5 million paired-end reads that contained CDR3. In TCRdb, the 5' RACE reads were re-called with MiXCR into one record per CDR3 protein. The sample has over 950,000 distinct CDR3 sequences, about two fifths seen once.

Sequencing was performed on blood. The TCR sequence derives from a man between 18 and 35 years old in good health. The V gene is TRBV12-3 or TRBV12-4, the J gene TRBJ2-1, with 11 bases fitting TRBD2. The CDR3 loop is CASTLAGGVNEQFF. CDR3 bases: TGTGCCAGCACCCTAGCGGGGGGAGTAAATGAGCAGTTCTTC.